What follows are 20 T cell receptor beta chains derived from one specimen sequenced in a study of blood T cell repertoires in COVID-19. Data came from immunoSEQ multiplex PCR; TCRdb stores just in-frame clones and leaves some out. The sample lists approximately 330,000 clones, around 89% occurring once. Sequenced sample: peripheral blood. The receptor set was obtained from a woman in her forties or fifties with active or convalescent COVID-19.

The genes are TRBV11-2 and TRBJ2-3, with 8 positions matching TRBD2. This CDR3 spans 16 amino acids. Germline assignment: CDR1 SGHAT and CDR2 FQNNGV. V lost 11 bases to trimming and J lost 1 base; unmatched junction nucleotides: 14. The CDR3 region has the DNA TGTGCCCCCTCGGGGGGGAGGGCTCTTCGCACAGATACGCAGTATTTT. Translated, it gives CAPSGGRALRTDTQYF.

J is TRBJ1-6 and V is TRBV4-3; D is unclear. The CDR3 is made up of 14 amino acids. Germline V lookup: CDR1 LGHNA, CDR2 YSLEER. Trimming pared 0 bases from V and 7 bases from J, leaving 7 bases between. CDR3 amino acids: CASSQESGNSPLHF. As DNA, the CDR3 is TGCGCCAGCAGCCAAGAGTCGGGAAATTCACCCCTCCACTTT.

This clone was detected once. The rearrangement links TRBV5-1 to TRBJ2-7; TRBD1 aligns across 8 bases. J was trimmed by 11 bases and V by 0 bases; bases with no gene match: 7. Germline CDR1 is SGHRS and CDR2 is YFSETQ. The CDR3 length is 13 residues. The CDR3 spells CASSLEMGTGKYF. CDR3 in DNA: TGCGCCAGCAGCTTGGAGATGGGGACAGGCAAGTACTTC.

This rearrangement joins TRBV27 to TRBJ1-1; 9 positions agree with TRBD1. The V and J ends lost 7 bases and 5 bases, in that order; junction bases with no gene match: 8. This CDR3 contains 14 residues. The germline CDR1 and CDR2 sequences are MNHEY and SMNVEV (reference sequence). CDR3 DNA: TGTGCCAGCACCGGACAGGGGCTGATGACTGAAGCTTTCTTT. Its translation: CASTGQGLMTEAFF.

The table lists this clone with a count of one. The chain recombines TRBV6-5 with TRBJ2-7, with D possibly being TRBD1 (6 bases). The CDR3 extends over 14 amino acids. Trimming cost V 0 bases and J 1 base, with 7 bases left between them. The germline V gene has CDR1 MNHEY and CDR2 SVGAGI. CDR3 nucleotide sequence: TGTGCCAGCAGTTACTCCCAGGGGTCCTACGAGCAGTACTTC. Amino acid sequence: CASSYSQGSYEQYF.

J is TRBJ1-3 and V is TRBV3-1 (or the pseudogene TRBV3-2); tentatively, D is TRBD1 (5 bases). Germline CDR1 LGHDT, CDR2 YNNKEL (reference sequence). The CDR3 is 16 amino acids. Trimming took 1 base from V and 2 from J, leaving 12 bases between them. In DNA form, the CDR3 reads TGTGCCAGCAGCCAAGTTTTAAGGACAACTGGAAACACCATATATTTT. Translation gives CASSQVLRTTGNTIYF.

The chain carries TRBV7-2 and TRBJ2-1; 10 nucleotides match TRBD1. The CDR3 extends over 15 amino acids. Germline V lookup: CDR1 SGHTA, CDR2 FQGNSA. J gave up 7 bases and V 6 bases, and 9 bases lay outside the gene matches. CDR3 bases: TGTGCCAGCAGACCATCGACAGGGGGCGGAAATGAGCAGTTCTTC. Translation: CASRPSTGGGNEQFF.

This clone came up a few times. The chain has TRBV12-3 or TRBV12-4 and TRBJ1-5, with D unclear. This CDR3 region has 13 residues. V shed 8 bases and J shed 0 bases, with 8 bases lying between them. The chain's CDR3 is CASGTNSNQPQHF. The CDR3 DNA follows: TGTGCCAGCGGCACGAATAGCAATCAGCCCCAGCATTTT.

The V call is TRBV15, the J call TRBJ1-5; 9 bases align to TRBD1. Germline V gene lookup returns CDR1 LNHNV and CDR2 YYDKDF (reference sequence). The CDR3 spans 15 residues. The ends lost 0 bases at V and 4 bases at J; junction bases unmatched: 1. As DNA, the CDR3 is TGTGCCACCAGCAGAGAGGGGACAGGGAATCAGCCCCAGCATTTT. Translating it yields CATSREGTGNQPQHF.

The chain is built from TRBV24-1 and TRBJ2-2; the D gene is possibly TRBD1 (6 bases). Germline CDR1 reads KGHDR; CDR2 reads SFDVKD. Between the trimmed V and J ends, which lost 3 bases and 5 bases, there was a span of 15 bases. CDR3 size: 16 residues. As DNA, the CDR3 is TGTGCCACCAGTGATCCAGGGGTTTTGGGAACCGGGGAGCTGTTTTTT. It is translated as CATSDPGVLGTGELFF.

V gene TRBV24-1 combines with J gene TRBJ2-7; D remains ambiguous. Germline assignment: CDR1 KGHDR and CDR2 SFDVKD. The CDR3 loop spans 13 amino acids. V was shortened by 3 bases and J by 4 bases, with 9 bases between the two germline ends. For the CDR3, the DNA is TGTGCCACCAGTGATCCCCTCGGTTACGAGCAGTACTTC. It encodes CATSDPLGYEQYF.

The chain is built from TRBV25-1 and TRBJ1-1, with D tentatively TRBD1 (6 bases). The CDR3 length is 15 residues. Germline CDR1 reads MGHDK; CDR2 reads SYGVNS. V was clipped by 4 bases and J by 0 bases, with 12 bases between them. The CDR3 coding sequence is TGTGCCAGCAGTGCACCGGGACACATGAACACTGAAGCTTTCTTT. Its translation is CASSAPGHMNTEAFF.

The CDR3 spells CASSPQGLLGTQYF. CDR3 DNA: TGTGCCAGCAGTCCGCAGGGGCTCCTCGGAACCCAGTACTTC. J is TRBJ2-5 and V is TRBV5-4; perhaps TRBD1 as D (6 bases). The germline gives CDR1 SGHNT, CDR2 YYREEE (reference sequence). CDR3 length equals 14 residues. The V and J ends lost 5 bases and 8 bases respectively, with 19 bases between them.

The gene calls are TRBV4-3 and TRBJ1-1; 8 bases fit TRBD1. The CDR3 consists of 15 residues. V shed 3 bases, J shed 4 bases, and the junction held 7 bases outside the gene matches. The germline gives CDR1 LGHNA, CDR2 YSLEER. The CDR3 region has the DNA TGCGCCAGCAGCCAGGACAGGGCCTCGGGCACTGAAGCTTTCTTT. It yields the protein CASSQDRASGTEAFF.

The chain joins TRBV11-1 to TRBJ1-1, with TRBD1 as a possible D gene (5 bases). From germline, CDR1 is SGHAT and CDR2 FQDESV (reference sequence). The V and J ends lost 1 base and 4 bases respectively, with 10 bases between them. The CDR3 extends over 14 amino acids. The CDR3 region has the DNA TGTGCCAGCAGCTTAGGCCGGGGGTTCACTGAAGCTTTCTTT. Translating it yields CASSLGRGFTEAFF.

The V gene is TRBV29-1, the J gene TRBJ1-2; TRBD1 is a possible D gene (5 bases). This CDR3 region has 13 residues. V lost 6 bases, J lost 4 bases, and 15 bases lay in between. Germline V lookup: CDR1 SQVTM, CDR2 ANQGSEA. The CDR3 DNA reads TGCAGCGTCATGTACCAGGGCCCCTATGGCTACACCTTC. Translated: CSVMYQGPYGYTF.

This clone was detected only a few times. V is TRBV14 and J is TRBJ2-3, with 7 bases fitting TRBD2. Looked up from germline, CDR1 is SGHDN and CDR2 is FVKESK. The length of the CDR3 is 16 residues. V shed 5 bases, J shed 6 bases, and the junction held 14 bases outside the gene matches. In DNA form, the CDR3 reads TGTGCCAGCAGCACACGGACTAGTCTTATTGTGGATACGCAGTATTTT. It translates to CASSTRTSLIVDTQYF.

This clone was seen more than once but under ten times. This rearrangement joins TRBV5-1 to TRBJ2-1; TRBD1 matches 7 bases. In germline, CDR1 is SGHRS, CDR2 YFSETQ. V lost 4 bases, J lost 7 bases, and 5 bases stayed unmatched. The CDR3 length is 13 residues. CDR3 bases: TGCGCCAGCAGCCAGCAGGGGGTAAATGAGCAGTTCTTC. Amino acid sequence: CASSQQGVNEQFF.

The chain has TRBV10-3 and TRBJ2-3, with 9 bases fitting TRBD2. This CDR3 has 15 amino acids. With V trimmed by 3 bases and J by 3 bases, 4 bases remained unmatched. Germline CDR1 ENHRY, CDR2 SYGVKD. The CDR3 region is CAISDAGGGTDTQYF. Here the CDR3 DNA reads TGTGCCATCAGTGATGCGGGGGGGGGTACAGATACGCAGTATTTT.

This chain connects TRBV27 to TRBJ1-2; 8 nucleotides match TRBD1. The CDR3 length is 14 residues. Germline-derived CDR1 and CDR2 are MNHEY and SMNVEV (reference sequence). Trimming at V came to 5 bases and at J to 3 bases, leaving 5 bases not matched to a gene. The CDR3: CASSQGAFYYGYTF. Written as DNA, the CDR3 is TGTGCCAGCAGTCAGGGGGCTTTTTACTATGGCTACACCTTC.